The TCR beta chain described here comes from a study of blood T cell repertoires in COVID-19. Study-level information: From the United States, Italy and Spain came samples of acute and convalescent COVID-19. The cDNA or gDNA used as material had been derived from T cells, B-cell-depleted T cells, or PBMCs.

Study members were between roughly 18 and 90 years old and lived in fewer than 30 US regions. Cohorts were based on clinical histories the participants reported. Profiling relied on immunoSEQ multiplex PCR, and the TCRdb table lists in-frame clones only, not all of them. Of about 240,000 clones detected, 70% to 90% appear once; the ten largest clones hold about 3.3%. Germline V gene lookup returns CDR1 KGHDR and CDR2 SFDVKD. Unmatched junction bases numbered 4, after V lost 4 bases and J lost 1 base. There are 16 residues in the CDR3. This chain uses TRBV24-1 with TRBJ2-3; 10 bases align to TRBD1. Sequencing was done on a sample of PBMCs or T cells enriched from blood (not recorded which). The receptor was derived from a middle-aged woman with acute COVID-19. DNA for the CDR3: TGTGCCACCAGTGAACTCGGGACAGGGGGCACAGATACGCAGTATTTT. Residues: CATSELGTGGTDTQYF.